A selection of T cell receptor beta chains follows, all from one sample in a study of T cell changes during pregnancy in multiple sclerosis. Repertoires were generated with immunoSEQ multiplex PCR, while TCRdb's copy carries only in-frame clones and drops some. The repertoire consists of 55,000 to 70,000 clones, with roughly nine tenths occurring once and the leading ten covering 2% to 3%. This specimen consisted of peripheral blood, obtained in the first trimester of pregnancy. The receptors stem from a female donor with multiple sclerosis, enrolled in a pregnancy study. Both conserved end residues are part of each CDR3. A D gene is named only where the DNA matches it firmly. Expanded clones are given a class, and other clones once, few, many or no size at all.

d_call j_call v_call clone_size cdr3_aa cdr3_nt
- TRBJ1-1 TRBV6-5 - CASSYQGLRAFF TGTGCCAGCAGTTACCAGGGGCTACGAGCTTTCTTT
TRBD2 TRBJ2-7 TRBV29-1 - CSVGTSIYEQYF TGCAGCGTCGGGACTAGCATCTACGAGCAGTACTTC
- TRBJ1-1 TRBV10-1 - CASTSLTEAFF TGCGCCAGCACCTCCCTGACTGAAGCTTTCTTT
- TRBJ2-7 TRBV7-2 - CASSPTGASSYEQYF TGTGCCAGCAGCCCGACTGGGGCGAGCTCCTACGAGCAGTACTTC
TRBD1 TRBJ2-7 TRBV5-1 - CASSLGQGPYEQYF TGCGCCAGCAGCTTGGGACAGGGCCCCTACGAGCAGTACTTC
TRBD1 TRBJ1-5 TRBV7-2 - CASSLIITGGQPQHF TGTGCCAGCAGCTTAATTATAACAGGGGGGCAGCCCCAGCATTTT
- TRBJ1-2 TRBV9 - CASSLQGYGYTF TGTGCCAGCAGCCTTCAGGGCTATGGCTACACCTTC
TRBD1 TRBJ1-2 TRBV14 - CASEPSGGYGYTF TGTGCCAGCGAGCCTTCAGGGGGCTATGGCTACACCTTC
- TRBJ2-6 TRBV19 - CASSSSGTPGANVLTF TGTGCCAGTAGTTCCTCAGGAACACCTGGGGCCAACGTCCTGACTTTC
TRBD2 TRBJ2-3 TRBV4-1 once CASSHDGGRAVTQYF TGCGCCAGCAGCCACGACGGCGGGAGGGCCGTTACGCAGTATTTT
TRBD2 TRBJ2-1 TRBV9 - CASSEERGGWFYNEQFF TGTGCCAGCAGCGAAGAGCGGGGGGGGTGGTTCTACAATGAGCAGTTCTTC
TRBD1 TRBJ2-7 TRBV23-1 once CASSPRTGTYEQYF TGCGCCAGCAGTCCCCGGACAGGGACCTACGAGCAGTACTTC
- TRBJ1-2 TRBV14 - CASSQEAPGSGYTF TGTGCCAGCAGCCAAGAAGCTCCGGGGAGTGGCTACACCTTC
- TRBJ2-5 TRBV2 - CASSLRQDQETQYF TGTGCCAGCAGCCTTCGACAAGACCAAGAGACCCAGTACTTC
- TRBJ1-2 TRBV9 - CASSAQTYGYTF TGTGCCAGCAGCGCACAGACCTATGGCTACACCTTC
- TRBJ1-3 TRBV5-1 - CASSFLGGQGGNTIYF TGCGCCAGCAGCTTCCTCGGGGGGCAAGGAGGAAACACCATATATTTT
- TRBJ1-2 TRBV19 - CASTLLWGGSNYGYTF TGTGCCAGTACCCTCTTATGGGGGGGTTCTAACTATGGCTACACCTTC
- TRBJ1-1 TRBV7-2 - CASSRVAGGGTEAFF TGTGCCAGCAGCCGCGTGGCGGGGGGAGGCACTGAAGCTTTCTTT
- TRBJ1-3 TRBV12-1 - CASSFETGNSGNTIYF TGTGCCAGCAGCTTTGAAACGGGTAACTCTGGAAACACCATATATTTT
TRBD1 TRBJ2-7 TRBV7-8 - CASSRRTGYEQYF TGTGCCAGCAGCAGACGGACAGGCTACGAGCAGTACTTC
TRBD1 TRBJ2-1 TRBV7-2 - CASSWGQGFEQFF TGTGCCAGCAGTTGGGGACAGGGGTTTGAGCAGTTCTTC
- TRBJ1-1 TRBV27 - CASSPRQVLGSVTEAFF TGTGCCAGCAGTCCCCGACAGGTTTTAGGTTCGGTCACTGAAGCTTTCTTT
- TRBJ1-1 TRBV9 few CASSVAGRDTEAFF TGTGCCAGCAGCGTAGCTGGGAGGGACACTGAAGCTTTCTTT
- TRBJ2-3 TRBV10-3 once CATAIGGASTDTQYF TGTGCCACCGCGATAGGGGGAGCTAGCACAGATACGCAGTATTTT
- TRBJ2-1 TRBV12-5 - CASGLVQARGYNEQFF TGTGCTAGTGGTTTGGTACAGGCTCGAGGTTACAATGAGCAGTTCTTC
- TRBJ2-1 TRBV6-4 - CASSDSATSYNEQFF TGTGCCAGCAGTGACTCAGCAACCTCGTACAATGAGCAGTTCTTC
- TRBJ1-5 TRBV5-6 - CASSLGTENQPQHF TGTGCCAGCAGCTTGGGGACAGAAAATCAGCCCCAGCATTTT
- TRBJ1-1 TRBV30 - CAWGQGLQGGAFF TGTGCCTGGGGCCAGGGTCTCCAAGGCGGAGCTTTCTTT
TRBD1 TRBJ1-1 TRBV5-1 - CASRPPGTERTFF TGCGCCAGCAGGCCGCCCGGGACAGAGAGGACTTTCTTT
- TRBJ1-2 TRBV7-2 - CASSSQTASYGYTF TGTGCCAGCAGCTCTCAGACAGCCTCCTATGGCTACACCTTC
- TRBJ2-3 TRBV5-8 few CASSAGRTGDTDTQYF TGTGCCAGCAGCGCGGGACGCACGGGGGACACAGATACGCAGTATTTT
TRBD2 TRBJ2-3 TRBV4-2 - CASSPNLLATATDTQYF TGTGCCAGCAGCCCTAACTTACTAGCGACCGCCACAGATACGCAGTATTTT
- TRBJ2-7 TRBV4-3 - CASSQEGAGAVYEQYF TGCGCCAGCAGCCAAGAAGGGGCGGGGGCGGTCTACGAGCAGTACTTC
- TRBJ1-5 TRBV27 - CASSPQVFSNQPQHF TGTGCCAGCAGTCCCCAGGTGTTTAGCAATCAGCCCCAGCATTTT
TRBD2 TRBJ2-7 TRBV7-7 - CASSLDSGSSYEQYF TGTGCCAGCAGCTTAGATAGCGGGAGCTCCTACGAGCAGTACTTC
TRBD1 TRBJ1-5 TRBV6-5 once CASSSPGQSNQPQHF TGTGCCAGCAGTTCTCCGGGACAGAGCAATCAGCCCCAGCATTTT
- TRBJ2-4 TRBV7-8 - CASSLADGEGENIQYF TGTGCCAGCAGCTTAGCGGACGGGGAGGGGGAAAACATTCAGTACTTC
- TRBJ1-2 TRBV19 - CASSIARVASYGYTF TGTGCCAGTAGTATAGCCCGGGTGGCCAGCTATGGCTACACCTTC
TRBD1 TRBJ2-1 TRBV7-9 - CASTGPDRGNEQFF TGTGCCAGCACCGGCCCGGACAGGGGCAATGAGCAGTTCTTC
TRBD1 TRBJ1-5 TRBV7-2 - CASTLGQGYQPQHF TGTGCCAGCACTCTGGGACAGGGTTATCAGCCCCAGCATTTT
- TRBJ2-3 TRBV30 once CAWSLRDTDTQYF TGTGCCTGGAGTTTGAGGGACACAGATACGCAGTATTTT
- TRBJ2-4 TRBV29-1 - CLIRGKNIQYF TGCCTAATCCGGGGGAAAAACATTCAGTACTTC
- TRBJ1-1 TRBV12-5 - CASGLVRIRSNTEAFF TGTGCTAGTGGTTTGGTCAGGATCCGTTCGAACACTGAAGCTTTCTTT
TRBD2 TRBJ2-5 TRBV5-6 - CASSSLAGGREETQYF TGTGCCAGCAGCTCACTAGCGGGGGGGCGGGAAGAGACCCAGTACTTC
- TRBJ1-1 TRBV30 - CAWSVGDYLFF TGTGCCTGGAGTGTCGGTGATTACCTTTTCTTT
TRBD1 TRBJ2-7 TRBV28 - CASSFRGQSYEQYF TGTGCCAGCAGTTTTAGGGGACAGTCCTACGAGCAGTACTTC
- TRBJ1-1 TRBV7-8 - CASSLDDILTGTEAFF TGTGCCAGCAGCTTAGACGATATTCTGACGGGGACTGAAGCTTTCTTT
- TRBJ1-1 TRBV7-2 - CASSPGRGAFF TGTGCCAGCAGCCCCGGAAGGGGAGCTTTCTTT
- TRBJ2-2 TRBV7-2 - CASSLSGPGHTGELFF TGTGCCAGCAGCTTAAGTGGTCCGGGTCACACCGGGGAGCTGTTTTTT
TRBD1 TRBJ2-7 TRBV5-4 - CASSRDRGEYEQYF TGTGCCAGCAGCCGGGACAGGGGGGAGTACGAGCAGTACTTC
TRBD1 TRBJ1-1 TRBV7-3 - CASSLYGDSGTEAFF TGTGCCAGCAGCTTATATGGGGACAGCGGCACTGAAGCTTTCTTT
- TRBJ1-5 TRBV2 - CASSEVGGGSNQPQHF TGTGCCAGCAGTGAAGTCGGGGGAGGGAGCAATCAGCCCCAGCATTTT
- TRBJ2-1 TRBV30 once CAWGPDWAEGNEQFF TGTGCCTGGGGCCCCGACTGGGCAGAGGGCAATGAGCAGTTCTTC